This T cell receptor beta chain derives from a study of blood T cell repertoires in COVID-19. This clone has a single count. The table came from immunoSEQ multiplex PCR; TCRdb's copy has only in-frame clones and leaves some out. In the table there are around 190,000 clones, about 80% of which are singletons. CDR1 SEHNR and CDR2 FQNEAQ come from the germline V gene (reference sequence). V was pared by 1 base and J by 4 bases, with 6 bases of the junction left unmatched. The CDR3 totals 16 residues. This chain links TRBV7-9 with TRBJ2-2; 7 nucleotides agree with TRBD1. This TCR derives from a woman aged 60 to 75 with COVID-19, enrolled during active disease. Sequencing input: peripheral blood. The CDR3 sequence: CASSLGTGATTGELFF. In DNA form, the CDR3 reads TGTGCCAGCAGCTTAGGAACAGGGGCGACCACCGGGGAGCTGTTTTTT.